These 7 T cell receptor beta chains were sequenced from one sample in a study of vaccination and CD4 T cells after COVID-19. Sequenced with the Oncomine TCR Beta short-read assay was DNA taken from cultured CD4+ T cells. From the PCR reads, TCRdb called clonotypes with MiXCR, one entry per CDR3 protein. The repertoire has around 5,000 distinct CDR3 sequences, about 50% of them found once; the top ten carry 31%. No antigen has been identified for these receptors. Treatment denoted: approximately 9-day PBMC culture with coronavirus spike peptide pools or control peptides (ViraFEST assay). Sequenced sample: CD4+ T cells from blood, cultured in vitro. The receptors come from a human donor who had recovered from COVID-19.

The rearrangement links TRBV24-1 to TRBJ2-1, with 13 bases lining up with TRBD2. CDR3 length: 17 residues. V shed 2 bases, J shed 7 bases, and the junction held 7 bases outside the gene matches. Germline CDR1 is KGHDR and CDR2 is SFDVKD. In DNA form, the CDR3 reads TGTGCCACCAGTGATTCCCTACTAGCGGGAGGGGAGAATGAGCAGTTCTTC. Protein product: CATSDSLLAGGENEQFF.

The gene calls are TRBV5-4 and TRBJ1-2, with 8 nucleotides matching TRBD1. Losses at the gene ends were 3 bases for V and 3 bases for J; bases not matched to a gene: 4. The CDR3 is made up of 14 amino acids. The V gene's germline CDR1 is SGHNT and CDR2 YYREEE (reference sequence). DNA of the CDR3: TGTGCCAGCAGCTGGGCGACAGGGGACTATGGCTACACCTTC. The encoded protein is CASSWATGDYGYTF. Supplemented by reference TRBV5-4 and TRBJ1-2, the full variable domain reads ETGVTQSPTHLIKTRGQQVTLRCSSQSGHNTVSWYQQALGQGPQFIFQYYREEENGRGNFPPRFSGLQFPNYSSELNVNALELDDSALYLCASSWATGDYGYTFGSGTRLTVV.

This sequence joins TRBV27 and TRBJ2-4; 12 bases are a match to TRBD1. The germline gives CDR1 MNHEY, CDR2 SMNVEV (reference sequence). The CDR3 is made up of 16 amino acids. V was pared by 0 bases and J by 8 bases, with 5 bases of the junction left unmatched. The CDR3, as DNA: TGTGCCAGCAGTTTATCCCTGGGGACAGGGGGCGACATTCAGTACTTC. This codes for CASSLSLGTGGDIQYF.

The sample holds a few counts of this clonotype. V usage is TRBV6-5 and J usage is TRBJ2-7; TRBD2 matches at 8 bases. Per the germline V gene, CDR1 is MNHEY and CDR2 is SVGAGI. The CDR3 has 16 amino acids. Trimming removed 2 bases from V and 3 bases from J; junction bases left unmatched: 9. Here the CDR3 DNA reads TGTGCCAGCAGTTACGCTTTCGCGGGAGGATTCTACGAGCAGTACTTC. Protein: CASSYAFAGGFYEQYF.

In this sample, this clonotype turned up a few times. This sequence joins TRBV6-1 and TRBJ1-6; the D is unclear. The V and J ends lost 8 bases and 9 bases respectively, with 14 bases between them. CDR3 length: 13 residues. From germline, CDR1 is MNHNS and CDR2 SASEGT. CDR3 region: CASLLDWGSPLHF. The DNA of the CDR3 is TGTGCCAGCTTGCTAGACTGGGGTTCACCCCTCCACTTT.

The rearrangement joins TRBV20-1 to TRBJ1-2; the D is unclear. V shed 0 bases and J shed 4 bases, with 9 bases lying between them. Germline V CDR1 and CDR2: DFQATT, SNEGSKA (reference sequence). CDR3 size: 13 residues. CDR3 DNA sequence: TGCAGTGCTAGAGACGCCCAGACCTATGGCTACACCTTC. Protein product: CSARDAQTYGYTF.

This clonotype was counted a few times. The chain uses TRBV20-1 and TRBJ2-3; 14 nucleotides match TRBD2. The CDR3 sequence is 16 residues long. The germline gives CDR1 DFQATT, CDR2 SNEGSKA (reference sequence). The ends lost 3 bases at V and 5 bases at J; junction bases unmatched: 7. The CDR3 spells CSARSPGTSGGDTQYF. The CDR3 DNA reads as TGCAGTGCTAGGTCCCCCGGGACTAGCGGGGGAGATACGCAGTATTTT.